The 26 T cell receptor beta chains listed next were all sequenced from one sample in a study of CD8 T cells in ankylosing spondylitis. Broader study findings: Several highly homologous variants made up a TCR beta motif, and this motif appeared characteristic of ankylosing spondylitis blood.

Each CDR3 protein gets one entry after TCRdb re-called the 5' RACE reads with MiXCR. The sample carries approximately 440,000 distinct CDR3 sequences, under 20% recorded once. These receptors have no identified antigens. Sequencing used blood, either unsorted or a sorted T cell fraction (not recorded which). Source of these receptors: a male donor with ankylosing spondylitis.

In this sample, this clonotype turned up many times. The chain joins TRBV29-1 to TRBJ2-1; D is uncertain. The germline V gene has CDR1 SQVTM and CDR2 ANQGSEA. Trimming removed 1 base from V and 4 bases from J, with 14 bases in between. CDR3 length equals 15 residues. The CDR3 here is CSVEGMSRSYNEQFF. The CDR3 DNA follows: TGCAGCGTTGAAGGAATGAGCAGATCATACAATGAGCAGTTCTTC.

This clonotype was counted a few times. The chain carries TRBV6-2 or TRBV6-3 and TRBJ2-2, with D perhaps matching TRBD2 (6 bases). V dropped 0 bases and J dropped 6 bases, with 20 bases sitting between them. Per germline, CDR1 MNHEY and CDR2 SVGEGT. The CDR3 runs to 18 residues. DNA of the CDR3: TGTGCCAGCAGTTACTCGTATGAAACTAGCCAGTTCCCCGGGGAGCTGTTTTTT. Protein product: CASSYSYETSQFPGELFF.

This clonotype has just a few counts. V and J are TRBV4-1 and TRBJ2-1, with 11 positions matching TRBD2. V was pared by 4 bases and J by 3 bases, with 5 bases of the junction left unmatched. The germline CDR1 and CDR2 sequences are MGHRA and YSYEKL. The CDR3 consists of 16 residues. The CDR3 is CASSREGLADYNEQFF. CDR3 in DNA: TGCGCCAGCAGCCGGGAGGGACTAGCGGACTACAATGAGCAGTTCTTC.

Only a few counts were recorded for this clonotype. The CDR3 here is CASSPRGGSRGGLGTDTQYF. The DNA for the CDR3 is TGTGCCAGCAGTCCCCGGGGGGGCAGCCGGGGGGGCCTGGGCACAGATACGCAGTATTTT. The chain recombines TRBV12-3 or TRBV12-4 with TRBJ2-3; 8 bases fit TRBD2. CDR3 length: 20 amino acids. Trimming cost V 5 bases and J 1 base; bases outside gene matches: 20.

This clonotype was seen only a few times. The CDR3 sequence is CASSQVWGRGTEAFF. The CDR3 DNA sequence: TGCGCCAGCAGCCAAGTCTGGGGCAGAGGCACTGAAGCTTTCTTT. The chain joins TRBV4-3 to TRBJ1-1, with D maybe TRBD1 (5 bases). V was clipped by 1 base and J by 4 bases, with 13 bases between them. CDR3 length equals 15 residues. Germline V gene data show CDR1 as LGHNA and CDR2 as YSLEER.

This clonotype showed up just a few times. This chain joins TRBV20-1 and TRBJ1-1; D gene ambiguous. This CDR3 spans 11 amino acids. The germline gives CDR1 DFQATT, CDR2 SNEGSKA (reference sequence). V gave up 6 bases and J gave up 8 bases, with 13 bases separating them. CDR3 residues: CSATREIEAFF. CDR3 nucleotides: TGCAGTGCGACACGGGAGATCGAAGCTTTCTTT.

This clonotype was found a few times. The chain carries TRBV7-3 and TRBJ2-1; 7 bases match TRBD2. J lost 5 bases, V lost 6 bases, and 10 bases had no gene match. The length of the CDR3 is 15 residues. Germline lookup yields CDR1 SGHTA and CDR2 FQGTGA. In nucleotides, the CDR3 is TGTGCCAGCAGTTCCGGGACTATCGAAAACAATGAGCAGTTCTTC. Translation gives CASSSGTIENNEQFF.

The CDR3 DNA is TGTGCCAGTACTCTCGGTACACGAGATCAGCCCCAGCATTTT. It translates to CASTLGTRDQPQHF. The genes are TRBV19 and TRBJ1-5; no clear D. Trimming removed 7 bases from V and 5 bases from J, with 15 bases in between. This CDR3 has 14 amino acids. Germline lookup yields CDR1 LNHDA and CDR2 SQIVND (reference sequence).

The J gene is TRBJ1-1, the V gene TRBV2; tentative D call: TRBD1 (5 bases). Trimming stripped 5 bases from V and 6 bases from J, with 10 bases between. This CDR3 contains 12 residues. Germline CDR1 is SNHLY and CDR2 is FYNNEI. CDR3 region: CASSPRGAEAFF. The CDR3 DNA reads TGTGCCAGCAGTCCTCGGGGGGCTGAAGCTTTCTTT. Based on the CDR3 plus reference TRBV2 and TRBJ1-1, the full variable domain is EPEVTQTPSHQVTQMGQEVILRCVPISNHLYFYWYRQILGQKVEFLVSFYNNEISEKSEIFDDQFSVERPDGSNFTLKIRSTKLEDSAMYFCASSPRGAEAFFGQGTRLTVV.

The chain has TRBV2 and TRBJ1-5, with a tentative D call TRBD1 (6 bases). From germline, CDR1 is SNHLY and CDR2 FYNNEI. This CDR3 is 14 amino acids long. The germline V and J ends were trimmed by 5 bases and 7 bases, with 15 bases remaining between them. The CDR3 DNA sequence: TGTGCCAGCAGTCCCCGGCCCGACAGGCAGCCCCAGCATTTT. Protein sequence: CASSPRPDRQPQHF.

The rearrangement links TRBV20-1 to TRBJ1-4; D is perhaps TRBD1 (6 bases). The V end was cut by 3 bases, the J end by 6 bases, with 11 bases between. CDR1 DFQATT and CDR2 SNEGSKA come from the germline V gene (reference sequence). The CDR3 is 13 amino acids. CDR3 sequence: CSARDRTYEKLFF. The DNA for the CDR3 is TGCAGTGCTAGGGACAGAACCTATGAAAAACTGTTTTTT.

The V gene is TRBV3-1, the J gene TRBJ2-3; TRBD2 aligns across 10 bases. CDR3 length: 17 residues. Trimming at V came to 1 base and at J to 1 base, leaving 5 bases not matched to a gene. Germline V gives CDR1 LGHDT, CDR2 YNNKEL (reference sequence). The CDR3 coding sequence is TGTGCCAGCAGCCAAGGGGCCGGGACTAGCGGCACAGATACGCAGTATTTT. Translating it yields CASSQGAGTSGTDTQYF.

The CDR3 sequence: CASSTPTRQETQYF. For the CDR3, the DNA is TGTGCCAGCAGCACCCCCACTAGGCAAGAGACCCAGTACTTC. This chain connects TRBV5-6 to TRBJ2-5, with D tentatively TRBD2 (5 bases). This CDR3 has 14 amino acids. CDR1 and CDR2 (germline): SGHDT, YYEEEE. The ends were cut back, 4 bases at V and 2 bases at J, with 12 bases in the middle.

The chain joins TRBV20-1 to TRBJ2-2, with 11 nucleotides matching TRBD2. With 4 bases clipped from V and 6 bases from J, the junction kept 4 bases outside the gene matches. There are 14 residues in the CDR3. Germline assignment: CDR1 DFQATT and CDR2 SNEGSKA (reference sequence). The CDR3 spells CSAKKTSGAGELFF. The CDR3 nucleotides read TGCAGTGCTAAAAAGACTAGCGGGGCCGGGGAGCTGTTTTTT.

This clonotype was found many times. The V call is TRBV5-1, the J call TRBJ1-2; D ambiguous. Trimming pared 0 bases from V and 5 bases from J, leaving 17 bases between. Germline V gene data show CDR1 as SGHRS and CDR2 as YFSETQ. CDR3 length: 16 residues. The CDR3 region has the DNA TGCGCCAGCAGCTTGGTGTCGGACCCTCTCAAATATGGCTACACCTTC. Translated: CASSLVSDPLKYGYTF.

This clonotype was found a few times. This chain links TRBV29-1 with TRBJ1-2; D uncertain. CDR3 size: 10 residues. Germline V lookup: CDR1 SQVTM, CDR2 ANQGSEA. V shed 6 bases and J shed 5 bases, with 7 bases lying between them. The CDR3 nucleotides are TGCAGCGTCGACAAATATGGCTACACCTTC. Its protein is CSVDKYGYTF. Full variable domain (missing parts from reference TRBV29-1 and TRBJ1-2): SAVISQKPSRDICQRGTSLTIQCQVDSQVTMMFWYRQQPGQSLTLIATANQGSEATYESGFVIDKFPISRPNLTFSTLTVSNMSPEDSSIYLCSVDKYGYTFGSGTRLTVV.

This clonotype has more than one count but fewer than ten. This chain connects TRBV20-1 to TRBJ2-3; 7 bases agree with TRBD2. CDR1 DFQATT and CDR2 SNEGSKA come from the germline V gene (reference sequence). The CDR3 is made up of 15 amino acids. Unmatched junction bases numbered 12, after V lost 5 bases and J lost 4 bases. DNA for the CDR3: TGCAGTGCTGAACCGGGGGGAGCTAAATCAGATACGCAGTATTTT. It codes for CSAEPGGAKSDTQYF.

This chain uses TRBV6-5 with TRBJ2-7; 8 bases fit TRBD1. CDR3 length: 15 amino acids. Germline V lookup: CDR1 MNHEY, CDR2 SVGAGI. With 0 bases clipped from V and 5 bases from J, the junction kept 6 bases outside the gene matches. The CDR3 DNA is TGTGCCAGCAGTTACTCGTGGCAGGGGGCCGACGAGCAGTACTTC. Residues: CASSYSWQGADEQYF.

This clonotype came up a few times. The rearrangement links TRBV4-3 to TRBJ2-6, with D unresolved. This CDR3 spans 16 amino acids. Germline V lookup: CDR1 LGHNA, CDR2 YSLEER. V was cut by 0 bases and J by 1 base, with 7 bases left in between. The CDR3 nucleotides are TGCGCCAGCAGCCAAGACCTAGAGTCTGGGGCCAACGTCCTGACTTTC. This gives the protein CASSQDLESGANVLTF.

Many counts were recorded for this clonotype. The CDR3 loop reads CASSLAFGSGANVLTF. CDR3 in DNA: TGTGCCAGCAGTTTAGCCTTCGGCTCTGGGGCCAACGTCCTGACTTTC. The gene calls are TRBV12-3 or TRBV12-4 and TRBJ2-6; D not resolved. The V gene lost 0 bases and the J gene lost 0 bases, with 6 bases spanning the gap. This CDR3 spans 16 amino acids.

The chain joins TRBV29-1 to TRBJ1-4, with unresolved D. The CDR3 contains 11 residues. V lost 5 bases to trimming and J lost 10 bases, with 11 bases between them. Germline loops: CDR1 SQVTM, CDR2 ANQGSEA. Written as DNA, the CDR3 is TGCAGCGTTCCAGATGGGCGAAAACTGTTTTTT. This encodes CSVPDGRKLFF.

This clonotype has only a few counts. The chain's CDR3 is CASSLEGLKNIQYF. As DNA, the CDR3 is TGCGCCAGCAGCTTGGAGGGACTCAAAAACATTCAGTACTTC. The chain has TRBV5-1 and TRBJ2-4, with D possibly TRBD2 on 6 matching bases. V was cut by 0 bases and J by 3 bases, with 7 bases left in between. This CDR3 spans 14 amino acids. Per the germline V gene, CDR1 is SGHRS and CDR2 is YFSETQ.

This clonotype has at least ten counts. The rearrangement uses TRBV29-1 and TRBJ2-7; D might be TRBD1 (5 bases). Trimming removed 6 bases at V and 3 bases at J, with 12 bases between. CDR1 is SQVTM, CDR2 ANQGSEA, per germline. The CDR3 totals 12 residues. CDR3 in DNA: TGCAGCGTCACCCAGGGCTTCTACGAGCAGTACTTC. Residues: CSVTQGFYEQYF.

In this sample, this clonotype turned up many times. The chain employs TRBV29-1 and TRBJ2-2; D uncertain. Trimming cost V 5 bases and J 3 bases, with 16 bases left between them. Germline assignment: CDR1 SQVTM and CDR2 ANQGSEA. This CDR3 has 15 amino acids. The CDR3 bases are TGCAGCGTTACGATTGGGCTGTGGGACACCGGGGAGCTGTTTTTT. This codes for CSVTIGLWDTGELFF.

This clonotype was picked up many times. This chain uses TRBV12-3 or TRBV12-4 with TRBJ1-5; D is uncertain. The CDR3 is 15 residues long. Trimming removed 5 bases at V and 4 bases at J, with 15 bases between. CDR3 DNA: TGTGCCAGCAGTCCGACATACGCAGTAAATCAGCCCCAGCATTTT. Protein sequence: CASSPTYAVNQPQHF.

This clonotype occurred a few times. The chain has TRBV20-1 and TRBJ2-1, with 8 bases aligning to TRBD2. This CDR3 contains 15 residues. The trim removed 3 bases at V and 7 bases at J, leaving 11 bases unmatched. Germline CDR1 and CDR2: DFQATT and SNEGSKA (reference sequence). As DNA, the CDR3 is TGCAGTGCTAGCCCACCTCCAGGACTAGCTAATGAGCAGTTCTTC. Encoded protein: CSASPPPGLANEQFF.